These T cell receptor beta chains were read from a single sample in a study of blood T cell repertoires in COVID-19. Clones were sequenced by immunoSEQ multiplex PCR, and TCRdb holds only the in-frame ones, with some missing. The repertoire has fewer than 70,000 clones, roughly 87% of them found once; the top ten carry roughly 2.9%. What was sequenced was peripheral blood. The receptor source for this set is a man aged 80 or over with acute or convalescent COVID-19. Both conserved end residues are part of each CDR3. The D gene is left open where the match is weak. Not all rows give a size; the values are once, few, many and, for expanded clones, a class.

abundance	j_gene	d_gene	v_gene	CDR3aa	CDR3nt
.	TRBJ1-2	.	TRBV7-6	CASSLEPGGSWGYTF	TGTGCCAGCAGCTTAGAGCCTGGCGGGTCTTGGGGCTACACCTTC
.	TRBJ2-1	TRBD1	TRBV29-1	CSVEGGTGVTNEQFF	TGCAGCGTTGAAGGAGGGACAGGGGTGACCAATGAGCAGTTCTTC
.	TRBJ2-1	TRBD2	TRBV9	CASSVGLAGRRFPYNEQFF	TGTGCCAGCAGCGTAGGACTAGCGGGAAGGCGTTTCCCCTACAATGAGCAGTTCTTC
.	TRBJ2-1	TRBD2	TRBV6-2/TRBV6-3	CASSSAGAGVNEQFF	TGTGCCAGCAGTTCCGCAGGAGCGGGAGTAAATGAGCAGTTCTTC
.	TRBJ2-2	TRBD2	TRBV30	CAWSGGTSGRGNRRELFF	TGTGCCTGGAGTGGTGGGACTAGCGGGAGGGGGAACAGGAGAGAGCTGTTTTTT
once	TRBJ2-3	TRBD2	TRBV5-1	CASTPSGTSGTDTQYF	TGCGCCAGCACCCCCTCAGGGACTAGCGGAACAGATACGCAGTATTTT
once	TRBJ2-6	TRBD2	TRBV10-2	CASSESRLAEEAF	TGCGCCAGCAGTGAGAGTAGGCTAGCGGAGGAGGCTTTC
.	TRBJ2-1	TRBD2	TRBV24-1	CATRGESGGRFLDEQFF	TGTGCCACCAGGGGCGAGTCGGGCGGGAGGTTTTTGGATGAGCAGTTCTTC
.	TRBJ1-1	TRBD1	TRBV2	CASTPQGFSNTEAFF	TGTGCCAGCACCCCACAGGGGTTTTCGAACACTGAAGCTTTCTTT
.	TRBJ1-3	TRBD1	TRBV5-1	CASSFGDRFSGNTIYF	TGCGCCAGCAGCTTTGGGGACAGGTTCTCTGGAAACACCATATATTTT
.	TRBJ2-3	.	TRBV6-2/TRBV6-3	CASSESGSTDTQYF	TGTGCCAGCAGTGAGAGCGGGAGCACAGATACGCAGTATTTT
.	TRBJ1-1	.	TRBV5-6	CASGSTSNTEAFF	TGTGCCAGCGGCTCGACATCGAACACTGAAGCTTTCTTT
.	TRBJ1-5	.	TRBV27	CASSLLGGWDQPQHF	TGTGCCAGCAGTTTACTAGGGGGTTGGGATCAGCCCCAGCATTTT
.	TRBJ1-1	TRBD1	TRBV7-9	CASSLPTGSMNTEAFF	TGTGCCAGCAGCCTCCCGACAGGGTCGATGAACACTGAAGCTTTCTTT
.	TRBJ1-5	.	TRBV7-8	CASSLAGPYQPQHF	TGTGCCAGCAGCTTAGCTGGGCCTTATCAGCCCCAGCATTTT
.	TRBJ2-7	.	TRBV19	CASSKMAGYSEQYF	TGTGCCAGTAGTAAAATGGCCGGGTATAGCGAGCAGTACTTC
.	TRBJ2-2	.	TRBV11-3	CASSLADTNTGELFF	TGTGCCAGCAGCTTGGCGGACACGAACACCGGGGAGCTGTTTTTT
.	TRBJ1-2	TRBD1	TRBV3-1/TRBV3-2	CASSQGVRGGAYGYTF	TGTGCCAGCAGCCAAGGTGTTAGAGGGGGCGCGTATGGCTACACCTTC
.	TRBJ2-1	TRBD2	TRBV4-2	CASSRSPGGLYEQFF	TGTGCCAGCAGCCGATCCCCGGGAGGTCTTTATGAGCAGTTCTTC
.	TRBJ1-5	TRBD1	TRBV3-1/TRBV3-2	CASSWTGRQPQHF	TGTGCCAGCAGCTGGACAGGGCGGCAGCCCCAGCATTTT
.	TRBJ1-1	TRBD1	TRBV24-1	CATSDVGQGNTEAFF	TGTGCCACCAGTGATGTTGGACAGGGGAACACTGAAGCTTTCTTT
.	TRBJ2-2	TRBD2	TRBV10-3	CAISDQRLAGGTGELFF	TGTGCCATCAGTGACCAACGACTAGCGGGAGGCACCGGGGAGCTGTTTTTT
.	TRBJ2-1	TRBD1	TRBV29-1	CSVPRTGSIHEQFF	TGCAGCGTCCCCCGGACAGGGTCTATCCATGAGCAGTTCTTC
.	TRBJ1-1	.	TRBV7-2	CASSRHRTEAFF	TGTGCCAGCAGCAGACACCGCACTGAAGCTTTCTTT
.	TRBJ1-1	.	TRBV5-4	CASSLVIDFSNTEAFF	TGTGCCAGCAGCTTGGTGATAGACTTCTCGAACACTGAAGCTTTCTTT
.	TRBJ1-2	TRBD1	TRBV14	CASSRQQGNYGYTF	TGTGCCAGCAGCCGGCAACAGGGGAACTATGGCTACACCTTC
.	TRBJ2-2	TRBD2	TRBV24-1	CATSDYALAGNTGELFF	TGTGCCACCAGTGATTACGCCCTAGCGGGAAACACCGGGGAGCTGTTTTTT
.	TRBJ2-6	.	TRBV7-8	CASSQAGSGANVLTF	TGTGCCAGCAGCCAGGCGGGAAGCGGGGCCAACGTCCTGACTTTC
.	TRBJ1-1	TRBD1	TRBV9	CASTPGGGQRNTEAFF	TGTGCCAGCACCCCAGGAGGGGGACAGAGGAACACTGAAGCTTTCTTT
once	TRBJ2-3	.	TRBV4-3	CASSLGRRDTDTQYF	TGCGCCAGCAGCCTTGGCCGGCGGGACACAGATACGCAGTATTTT
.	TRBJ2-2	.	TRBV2	CASFMGLANTGELFF	TGTGCCAGCTTTATGGGACTCGCGAACACCGGGGAGCTGTTTTTT
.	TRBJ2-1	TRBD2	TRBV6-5	CASSYSGGGEFF	TGTGCCAGCAGTTACTCTGGGGGAGGGGAGTTCTTC
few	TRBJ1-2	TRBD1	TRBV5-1	CASSPDRWDYGYTF	TGCGCCAGCAGCCCGGACAGGTGGGACTATGGCTACACCTTC
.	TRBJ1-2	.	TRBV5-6	CASSLVGTTYGYTF	TGTGCCAGCAGCTTGGTAGGTACTACCTATGGCTACACCTTC
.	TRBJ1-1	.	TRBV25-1	CASSEYGGLPEAFF	TGTGCCAGCAGTGAATATGGGGGCCTCCCTGAAGCTTTCTTT
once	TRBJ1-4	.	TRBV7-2	CASSSSGTLGEKLFF	TGTGCCAGCAGCTCTTCCGGGACACTGGGGGAAAAACTGTTTTTT
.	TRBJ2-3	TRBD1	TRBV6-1	CASSVDSAGGADTQYF	TGTGCCAGCAGTGTTGACTCGGCAGGGGGCGCAGATACGCAGTATTTT
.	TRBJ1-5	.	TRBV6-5	CASRIDPGGNQPQHF	TGTGCCAGCAGAATAGACCCAGGGGGCAATCAGCCCCAGCATTTT
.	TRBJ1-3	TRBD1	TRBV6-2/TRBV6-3	CASSYRDSDGNTIYF	TGTGCCAGCAGTTACAGGGACAGCGATGGAAACACCATATATTTT
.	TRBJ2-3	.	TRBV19	CASRLGLTDTQYF	TGTGCCAGTCGACTAGGACTCACAGATACGCAGTATTTT
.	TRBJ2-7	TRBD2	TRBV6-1	CASSEGTSGRYEQYF	TGTGCCAGCAGTGAAGGAACTAGCGGGAGGTACGAGCAGTACTTC
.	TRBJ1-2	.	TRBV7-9	CASRVAYGYTF	TGTGCCTCCCGGGTGGCCTATGGCTACACCTTC
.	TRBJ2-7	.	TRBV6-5	CASSRLGEQYF	TGTGCCAGCAGCCGTCTAGGTGAGCAGTACTTC
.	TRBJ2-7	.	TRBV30	CAYTWGGGEQYF	TGTGCCTACACTTGGGGAGGGGGGGAGCAGTACTTC
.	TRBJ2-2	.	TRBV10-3	CAISEYPGNTGELFF	TGTGCCATCAGTGAGTACCCCGGGAACACCGGGGAGCTGTTTTTT
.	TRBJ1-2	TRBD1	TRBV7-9	CASSLGTGGINIHGYTF	TGTGCCAGCAGCTTGGGGACAGGGGGGATAAATATCCATGGCTACACCTTC
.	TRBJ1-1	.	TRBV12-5	CASGLLAGAQWNTEAFF	TGTGCTAGTGGTTTGCTTGCAGGGGCGCAGTGGAACACTGAAGCTTTCTTT
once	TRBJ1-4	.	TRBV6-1	CASSVNSPSTNEKLFF	TGTGCCAGCAGTGTGAACAGTCCCTCAACTAATGAAAAACTGTTTTTT
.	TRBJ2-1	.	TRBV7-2	CASRGRGSYNEQFF	TGTGCCAGCAGAGGAAGGGGCTCCTACAATGAGCAGTTCTTC
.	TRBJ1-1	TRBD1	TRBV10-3	CAISSGTGYTEAFF	TGTGCCATCAGTTCCGGGACAGGTTACACTGAAGCTTTCTTT
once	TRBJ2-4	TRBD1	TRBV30	CAWSFLGQGGGIQYF	TGTGCCTGGAGTTTCCTAGGACAGGGTGGAGGCATTCAGTACTTC
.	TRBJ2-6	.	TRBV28	CASRRPYGSSGANVLTF	TGTGCCAGCAGGCGCCCTTACGGTAGCTCTGGGGCCAACGTCCTGACTTTC
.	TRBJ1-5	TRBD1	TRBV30	CAWSTGQGSNQPQHF	TGTGCCTGGAGTACTGGACAGGGAAGCAATCAGCCCCAGCATTTT
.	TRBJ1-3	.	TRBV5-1	CASSLAARFSGNTIYF	TGCGCCAGCAGCTTGGCCGCCCGGTTTTCTGGAAACACCATATATTTT